Listed here is a single T cell receptor (beta chain). The target antigen is unknown. These data belong to a study of graft-versus-host responses after intestinal transplantation. Across the study: Those transplanted obtained multivisceral, liver-intestinal, or isolated intestinal grafts. Once they had received anti-thymocyte globulin induction, all recipients took tacrolimus and steroids for 2 to 4 years.

Whole-study results and caveats: Across patients carrying graft-donor T cell macrochimerism, allografts held high graft-versus-host to host-versus-graft clonal ratios.

This CDR3 is built from 13 residues. Trimming took 0 bases from V and 6 from J, leaving 9 bases between them. CDR1 is SGHRS, CDR2 YFSETQ, per germline. TCRdb's copy holds only in-frame clones and misses some; the assay was immunoSEQ multiplex PCR. The sample records roughly 38,000 clones, around 94% being singletons. Material: PBMCs, obtained 16 days after intestinal transplant. The chain joins TRBV5-1 to TRBJ1-1, with a tentative D call TRBD1 (6 bases). The TCR comes from a human patient who received an intestinal transplant, so some T cells may come from the graft donor. CDR3 in DNA: TGCGCCAGCAGCTTGGGGACAGCCCCTGAAGCTTTCTTT. Its protein product is CASSLGTAPEAFF.